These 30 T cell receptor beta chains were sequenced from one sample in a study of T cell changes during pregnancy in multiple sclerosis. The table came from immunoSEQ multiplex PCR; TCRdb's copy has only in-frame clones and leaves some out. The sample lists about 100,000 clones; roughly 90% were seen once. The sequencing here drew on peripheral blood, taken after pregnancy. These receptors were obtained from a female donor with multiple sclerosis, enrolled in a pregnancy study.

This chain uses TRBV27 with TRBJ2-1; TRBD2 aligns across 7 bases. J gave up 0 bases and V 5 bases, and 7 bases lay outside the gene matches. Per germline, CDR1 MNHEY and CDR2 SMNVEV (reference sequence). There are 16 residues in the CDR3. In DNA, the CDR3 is TGTGCCAGCAGTCCATCCGGGAGGACCTCCTACAATGAGCAGTTCTTC. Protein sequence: CASSPSGRTSYNEQFF.

CDR3 amino acids: CASSRLANTIYF. The CDR3 coding sequence is TGTGCCAGCAGCCGATTAGCAAACACCATATATTTT. J is TRBJ1-3 and V is TRBV7-6; D is undetermined. Germline lookup yields CDR1 SGHVS and CDR2 FNYEAQ. Trimming cost V 5 bases and J 6 bases, with 8 bases left between them. The CDR3 covers 12 residues.

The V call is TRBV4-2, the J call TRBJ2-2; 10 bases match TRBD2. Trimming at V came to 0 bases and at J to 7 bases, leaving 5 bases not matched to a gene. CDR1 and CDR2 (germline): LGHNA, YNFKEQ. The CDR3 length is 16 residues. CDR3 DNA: TGTGCCAGCAGCCAAGATCTAGCGGGAGAAGTCGGGGAGCTGTTTTTT. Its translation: CASSQDLAGEVGELFF.

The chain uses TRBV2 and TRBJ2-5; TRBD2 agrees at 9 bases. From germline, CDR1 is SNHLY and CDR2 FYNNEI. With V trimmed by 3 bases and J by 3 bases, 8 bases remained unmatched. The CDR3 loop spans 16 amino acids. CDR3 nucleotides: TGTGCCAGCAGTGATTTATGGGCGGGGGGGAAAGAGACCCAGTACTTC. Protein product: CASSDLWAGGKETQYF.

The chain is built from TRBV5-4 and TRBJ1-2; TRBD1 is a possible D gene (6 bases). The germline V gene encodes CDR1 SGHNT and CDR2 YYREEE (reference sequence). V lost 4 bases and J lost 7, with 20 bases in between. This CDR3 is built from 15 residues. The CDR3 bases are TGTGCCAGCAGCGGACAGTCAGGTGATCCGGGTGGCTACACCTTC. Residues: CASSGQSGDPGGYTF.

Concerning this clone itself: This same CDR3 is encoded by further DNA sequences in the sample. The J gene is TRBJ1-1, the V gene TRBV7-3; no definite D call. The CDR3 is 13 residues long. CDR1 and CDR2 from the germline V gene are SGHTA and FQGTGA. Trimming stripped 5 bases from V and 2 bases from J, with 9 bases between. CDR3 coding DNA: TGTGCCAGCAGCCCCGGTCAAAACACTGAAGCTTTCTTT. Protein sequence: CASSPGQNTEAFF. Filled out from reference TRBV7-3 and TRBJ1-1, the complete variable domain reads GAGVSQTPSNKVTEKGKYVELRCDPISGHTALYWYRQSLGQGPEFLIYFQGTGAADDSGLPNDRFFAVRPEGSVSTLKIQRTERGDSAVYLCASSPGQNTEAFFGQGTRLTVV.

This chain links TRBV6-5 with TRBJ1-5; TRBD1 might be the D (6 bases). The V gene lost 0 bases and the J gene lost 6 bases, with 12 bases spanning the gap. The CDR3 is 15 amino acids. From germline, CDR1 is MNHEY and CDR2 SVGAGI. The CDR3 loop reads CASSYSTGTGQPQHF. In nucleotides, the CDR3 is TGTGCCAGCAGTTACTCGACAGGCACAGGTCAGCCCCAGCATTTT.

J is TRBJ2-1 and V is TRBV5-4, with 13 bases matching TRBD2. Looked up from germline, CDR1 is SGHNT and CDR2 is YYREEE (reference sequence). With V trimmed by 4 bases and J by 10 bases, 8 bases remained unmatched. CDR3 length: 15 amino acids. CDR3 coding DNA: TGTGCCAGCAGCACACGGACTAGCGGGAGCCCCGAGCAGTTCTTC. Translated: CASSTRTSGSPEQFF.

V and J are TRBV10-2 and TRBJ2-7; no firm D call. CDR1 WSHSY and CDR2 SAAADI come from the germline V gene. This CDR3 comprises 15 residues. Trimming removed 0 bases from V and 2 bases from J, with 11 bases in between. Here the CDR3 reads CASSESGGFTYEQYF. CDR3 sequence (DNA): TGCGCCAGCAGTGAGTCCGGCGGTTTTACCTACGAGCAGTACTTC.

The CDR3 spells CASSPPRGLAYNEQFF. CDR3 nucleotide sequence: TGTGCCAGCTCACCACCGCGAGGGCTGGCCTACAATGAGCAGTTCTTC. The chain combines TRBV18 with TRBJ2-1; D possibly corresponds to TRBD2 (5 bases). Germline CDR1 is KGHSH and CDR2 is LQKENI. The CDR3 loop spans 16 amino acids. V was shortened by 0 bases and J by 2 bases, with 11 bases between the two germline ends.

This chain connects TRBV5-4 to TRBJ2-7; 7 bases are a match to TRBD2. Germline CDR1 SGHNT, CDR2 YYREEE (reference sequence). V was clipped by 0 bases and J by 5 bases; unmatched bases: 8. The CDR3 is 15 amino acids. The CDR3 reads CASSLAQRDHNEQYF. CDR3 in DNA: TGTGCCAGCAGCTTGGCCCAGCGGGATCACAACGAGCAGTACTTC.

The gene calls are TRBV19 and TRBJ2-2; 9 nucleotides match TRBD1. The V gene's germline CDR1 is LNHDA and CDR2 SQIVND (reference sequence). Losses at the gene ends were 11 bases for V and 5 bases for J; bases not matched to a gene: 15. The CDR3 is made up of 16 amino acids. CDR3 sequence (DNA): TGTGCCGCAGGCAGGTTGACGGGACAGGGAACCGGGGAGCTGTTTTTT. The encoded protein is CAAGRLTGQGTGELFF.

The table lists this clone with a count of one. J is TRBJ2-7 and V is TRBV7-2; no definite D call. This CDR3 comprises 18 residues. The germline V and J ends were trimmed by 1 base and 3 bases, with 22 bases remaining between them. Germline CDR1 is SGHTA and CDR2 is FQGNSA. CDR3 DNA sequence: TGTGCCAGCAGCTTAGACCCATCGAGGCCAGAAACACTCTACGAGCAGTACTTC. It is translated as CASSLDPSRPETLYEQYF. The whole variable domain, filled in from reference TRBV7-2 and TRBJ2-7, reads GAGVSQSPSNKVTEKGKDVELRCDPISGHTALYWYRQSLGQGLEFLIYFQGNSAPDKSGLPSDRFSAERTGGSVSTLTIQRTQQEDSAVYLCASSLDPSRPETLYEQYFGPGTRLTVT.

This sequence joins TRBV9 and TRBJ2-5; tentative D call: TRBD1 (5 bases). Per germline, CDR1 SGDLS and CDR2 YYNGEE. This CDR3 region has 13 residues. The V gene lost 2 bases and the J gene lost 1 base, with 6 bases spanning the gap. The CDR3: CASSVDSQETQYF. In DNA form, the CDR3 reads TGTGCCAGCAGCGTCGACAGCCAAGAGACCCAGTACTTC.

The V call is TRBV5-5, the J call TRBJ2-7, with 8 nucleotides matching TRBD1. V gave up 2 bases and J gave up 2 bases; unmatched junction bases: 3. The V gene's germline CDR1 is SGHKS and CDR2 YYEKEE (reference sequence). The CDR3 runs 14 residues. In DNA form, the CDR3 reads TGTGCCAGCAGCTTCGGACAGGGTCCCTACGAGCAGTACTTC. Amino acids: CASSFGQGPYEQYF.

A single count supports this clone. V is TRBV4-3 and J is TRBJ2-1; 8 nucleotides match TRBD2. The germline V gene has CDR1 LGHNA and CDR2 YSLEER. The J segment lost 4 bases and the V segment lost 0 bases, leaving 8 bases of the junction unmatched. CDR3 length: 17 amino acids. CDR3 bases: TGCGCCAGCAGCCAAGATCTGGATAGCGGGGCTTACAATGAGCAGTTCTTC. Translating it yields CASSQDLDSGAYNEQFF.

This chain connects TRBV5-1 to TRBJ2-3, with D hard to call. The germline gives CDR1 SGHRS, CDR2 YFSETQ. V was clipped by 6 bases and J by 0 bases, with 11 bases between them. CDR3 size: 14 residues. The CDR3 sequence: CASTADTSTDTQYF. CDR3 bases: TGCGCCAGCACCGCAGACACTAGCACAGATACGCAGTATTTT.

The CDR3 loop reads CASSQTLAGGTDTQYF. As DNA, the CDR3 is TGCGCCAGCAGCCAAACTTTAGCGGGGGGAACAGATACGCAGTATTTT. V gene TRBV4-1 combines with J gene TRBJ2-3; 10 nucleotides agree with TRBD2. The germline V gene encodes CDR1 MGHRA and CDR2 YSYEKL. The CDR3 runs 16 residues. V lost 2 bases and J lost 3; bases outside the gene matches: 5.

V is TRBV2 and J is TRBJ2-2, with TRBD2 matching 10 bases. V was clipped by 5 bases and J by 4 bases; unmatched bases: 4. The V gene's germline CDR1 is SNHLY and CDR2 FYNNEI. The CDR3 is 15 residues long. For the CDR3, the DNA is TGTGCCAGCAGTCCTAGCGGGAGATCCACCGGGGAGCTGTTTTTT. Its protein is CASSPSGRSTGELFF. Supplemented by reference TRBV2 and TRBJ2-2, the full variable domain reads EPEVTQTPSHQVTQMGQEVILRCVPISNHLYFYWYRQILGQKVEFLVSFYNNEISEKSEIFDDQFSVERPDGSNFTLKIRSTKLEDSAMYFCASSPSGRSTGELFFGEGSRLTVL.

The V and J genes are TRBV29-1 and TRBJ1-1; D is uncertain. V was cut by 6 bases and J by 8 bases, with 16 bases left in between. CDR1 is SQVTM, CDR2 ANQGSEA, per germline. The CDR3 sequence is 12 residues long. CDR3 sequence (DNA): TGCAGCGTAAGAGGGCCGGGAAACGAAGCTTTCTTT. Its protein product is CSVRGPGNEAFF.

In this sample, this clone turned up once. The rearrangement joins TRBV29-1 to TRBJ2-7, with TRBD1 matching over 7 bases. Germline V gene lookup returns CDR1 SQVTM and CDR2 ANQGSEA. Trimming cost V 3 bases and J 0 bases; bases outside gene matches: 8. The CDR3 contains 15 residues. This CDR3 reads CSVDTGQLHSYEQYF. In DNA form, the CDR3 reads TGCAGCGTTGATACGGGACAGTTACACTCCTACGAGCAGTACTTC.

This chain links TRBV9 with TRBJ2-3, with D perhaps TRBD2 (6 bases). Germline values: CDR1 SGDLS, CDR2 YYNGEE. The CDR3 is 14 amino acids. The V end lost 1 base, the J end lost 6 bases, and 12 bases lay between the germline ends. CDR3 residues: CASSVSGTLDTQYF. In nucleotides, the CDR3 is TGTGCCAGCAGCGTATCGGGGACTCTGGATACGCAGTATTTT.

The CDR3 sequence: CAWSVSLRGTEAFF. The CDR3 DNA sequence: TGTGCCTGGAGTGTATCATTAAGGGGGACTGAAGCTTTCTTT. The V and J genes are TRBV30 and TRBJ1-1; D is perhaps TRBD1 (6 bases). The CDR3 length is 14 residues. Trimming took off 0 bases at V and 5 bases at J, with 13 bases between the two ends. Germline CDR1 GTSNPN, CDR2 SVGIG (reference sequence). Full variable domain (remainder filled in from reference TRBV30 and TRBJ1-1): SQTIHQWPATLVQPVGSPLSLECTVEGTSNPNLYWYRQAAGRGLQLLFYSVGIGQISSEVPQNLSASRPQDRQFILSSKKLLLSDSGFYLCAWSVSLRGTEAFFGQGTRLTVV.

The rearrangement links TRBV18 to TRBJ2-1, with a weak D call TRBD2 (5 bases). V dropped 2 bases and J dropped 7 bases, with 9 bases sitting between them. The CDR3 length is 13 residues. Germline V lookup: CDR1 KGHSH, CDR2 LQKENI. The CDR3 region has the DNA TGTGCCAGCTCACCAGAGGGTTGGAATGAGCAGTTCTTC. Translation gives CASSPEGWNEQFF.

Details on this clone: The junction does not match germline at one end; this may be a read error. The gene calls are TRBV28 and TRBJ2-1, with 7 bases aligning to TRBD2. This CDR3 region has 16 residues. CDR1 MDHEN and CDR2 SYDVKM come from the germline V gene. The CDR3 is CASSTQREAYYNVQFF. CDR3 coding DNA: TGTGCCAGCAGTACCCAGCGGGAAGCTTACTACAATGTGCAGTTCTTC.

The CDR3 region has the DNA TGTGCCAGCTCAATAACAGGGGAACAAGAGACCCAGTACTTC. It specifies CASSITGEQETQYF. The chain has TRBV18 and TRBJ2-5; 7 nucleotides match TRBD1. The CDR3 has 14 amino acids. Germline V gives CDR1 KGHSH, CDR2 LQKENI. V lost 5 bases and J lost 2; bases outside the gene matches: 5.

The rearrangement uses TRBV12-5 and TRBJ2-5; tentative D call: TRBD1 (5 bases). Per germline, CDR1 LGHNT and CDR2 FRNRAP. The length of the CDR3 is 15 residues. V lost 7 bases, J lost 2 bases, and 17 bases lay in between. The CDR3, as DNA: TGTGCTAGTGCCATCTCTCCAGGGTTACAAGAGACCCAGTACTTC. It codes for CASAISPGLQETQYF.

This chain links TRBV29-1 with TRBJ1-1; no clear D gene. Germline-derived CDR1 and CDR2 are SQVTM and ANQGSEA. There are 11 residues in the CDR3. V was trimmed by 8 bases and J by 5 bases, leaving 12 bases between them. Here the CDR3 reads CSSKRGTEAFF. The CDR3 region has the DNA TGCAGCTCCAAACGGGGAACTGAAGCTTTCTTT.

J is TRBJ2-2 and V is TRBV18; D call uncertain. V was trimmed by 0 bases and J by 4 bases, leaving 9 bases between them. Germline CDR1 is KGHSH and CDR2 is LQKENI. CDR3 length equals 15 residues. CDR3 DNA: TGTGCCAGCTCACCACCGACACTTTTCACCGGGGAGCTGTTTTTT. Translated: CASSPPTLFTGELFF.

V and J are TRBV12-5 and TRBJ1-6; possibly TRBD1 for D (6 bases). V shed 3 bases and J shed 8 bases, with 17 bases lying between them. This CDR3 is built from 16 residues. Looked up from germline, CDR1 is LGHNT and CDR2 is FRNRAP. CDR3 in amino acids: CASGFTDQGLYSPLHF. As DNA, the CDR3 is TGTGCTAGTGGTTTTACCGATCAGGGGTTGTATTCACCCCTCCACTTT.